This TCR beta chain was sequenced in a study of blood T cell repertoires in COVID-19. Whole-study context: PBMCs, B-cell-depleted T cells, or T cells were the source of the cDNA or gDNA that made up the material.

Clones were sequenced by immunoSEQ multiplex PCR, and TCRdb holds only the in-frame ones, with some missing. The sample lists some 250,000 clones, roughly nine tenths seen once, with approximately 1.3% in the top ten. Grouping used clinical history reported by participants in a survey and questionnaire. The germline gives CDR1 SGHTA, CDR2 FQGNSA. V lost 4 bases and J lost 3; bases outside the gene matches: 9. This CDR3 region has 15 residues. V and J are TRBV7-2 and TRBJ2-7, with 7 bases that match TRBD1. The sequence came from a human donor in a cohort exposed to, infected with or recovered from COVID-19 (not recorded which). The donor label of this sample is uncertain. Sequences were obtained from PBMCs or T cells enriched from blood (not recorded which). CDR3 protein: CASSSRTGEGYEQYF. CDR3 bases: TGTGCCAGCAGCTCGCGAACAGGGGAAGGCTACGAGCAGTACTTC.